Listed here are 2 T cell receptor beta chains from one sample, sequenced in a study of OX40 agonist ivuxolimab in advanced cancers. Clones were sequenced by immunoSEQ multiplex PCR, and TCRdb holds only the in-frame ones, with some missing. The sample lists roughly 14,000 clones, around 80% occurring once. The starting material was CD4+ or CD8+ T cells sorted from blood, obtained in a trial of the OX40 agonist ivuxolimab. All receptors come from an adult with an advanced solid tumor such as melanoma, head and neck, liver or kidney cancer.

The genes are TRBV6-1 and TRBJ1-2; possibly TRBD1 for D (5 bases). CDR3 length: 14 amino acids. Germline lookup yields CDR1 MNHNS and CDR2 SASEGT. Trimming took off 3 bases at V and 6 bases at J, with 14 bases between the two ends. This CDR3 is CASSEGTIIHGYTF. CDR3 in DNA: TGTGCCAGCAGTGAGGGGACTATCATCCATGGCTACACCTTC.

The chain has TRBV4-2 and TRBJ2-1, with D maybe TRBD2 (5 bases). V lost 0 bases, J lost 4 bases, and 13 bases lay in between. The CDR3 sequence is 16 residues long. CDR1 and CDR2 from the germline V gene are LGHNA and YNFKEQ. Here the CDR3 reads CASSQDPSGKYNEQFF. The CDR3 DNA is TGTGCCAGCAGCCAAGATCCCAGCGGTAAATACAATGAGCAGTTCTTC.